These T cell receptor beta chains were read from a single sample in a study of cytomegalovirus exposure and HLA in healthy donors. Assay used: immunoSEQ multiplex PCR; TCRdb lists only in-frame clones, some missing. The table shows 30,000 to 45,000 clones, with approximately 90% occurring only once. The sequenced sample was PBMCs. The receptors originated from a woman aged 40 to 50 in good health and CMV-seropositive. CDR3s include the opening cysteine and the closing phenylalanine or tryptophan. The D gene is left open where the match is weak. A row's size may be missing; if present it is once, few, many or a size class.

J gene: TRBJ1-3
clone size: NA
V gene: TRBV4-1
D gene: NA
CDR3 protein: CASSLSDRNTIYF
CDR3 DNA: TGCGCCAGCAGCCTCTCAGACAGAAACACCATATATTTT

J gene: TRBJ1-6
clone size: NA
V gene: TRBV4-3
D gene: NA
CDR3 protein: CASSQVRGNSPLHF
CDR3 DNA: TGCGCCAGCAGCCAAGTCAGGGGCAATTCACCCCTCCACTTT

J gene: TRBJ1-2
clone size: NA
V gene: TRBV2
D gene: NA
CDR3 protein: CASSEGGRGEGYTF
CDR3 DNA: TGTGCCAGCAGTGAAGGCGGCAGGGGAGAAGGCTACACCTTC

J gene: TRBJ1-1
clone size: once
V gene: TRBV13
D gene: TRBD1
CDR3 protein: CASSGDSYNTEAFF
CDR3 DNA: TGTGCCAGCAGCGGGGACAGCTACAACACTGAAGCTTTCTTT

J gene: TRBJ2-3
clone size: few
V gene: TRBV29-1
D gene: TRBD1
CDR3 protein: CSVELRGQGSDTQYF
CDR3 DNA: TGCAGCGTTGAGTTGCGGGGACAGGGCTCAGATACGCAGTATTTT

J gene: TRBJ1-1
clone size: NA
V gene: TRBV5-1
D gene: TRBD1
CDR3 protein: CASSPTGANTEAFF
CDR3 DNA: TGCGCCAGCAGCCCGACAGGGGCGAACACTGAAGCTTTCTTT

J gene: TRBJ2-3
clone size: NA
V gene: TRBV9
D gene: TRBD1
CDR3 protein: CASSEGQTGGFDTQYF
CDR3 DNA: TGTGCCAGCAGCGAGGGGCAGACAGGGGGCTTTGATACGCAGTATTTT

J gene: TRBJ2-1
clone size: NA
V gene: TRBV27
D gene: TRBD1
CDR3 protein: CASSFRDRRFNEQFF
CDR3 DNA: TGTGCCAGCAGTTTCCGGGACAGGCGATTCAATGAGCAGTTCTTC

J gene: TRBJ2-1
clone size: NA
V gene: TRBV7-9
D gene: TRBD1
CDR3 protein: CASSDNRGEQFF
CDR3 DNA: TGTGCCAGCAGCGACAACAGGGGCGAGCAGTTCTTC

J gene: TRBJ2-3
clone size: NA
V gene: TRBV11-3
D gene: TRBD2
CDR3 protein: CASSRGLAATDTQYF
CDR3 DNA: TGTGCCAGCAGCCGGGGACTAGCGGCCACAGATACGCAGTATTTT